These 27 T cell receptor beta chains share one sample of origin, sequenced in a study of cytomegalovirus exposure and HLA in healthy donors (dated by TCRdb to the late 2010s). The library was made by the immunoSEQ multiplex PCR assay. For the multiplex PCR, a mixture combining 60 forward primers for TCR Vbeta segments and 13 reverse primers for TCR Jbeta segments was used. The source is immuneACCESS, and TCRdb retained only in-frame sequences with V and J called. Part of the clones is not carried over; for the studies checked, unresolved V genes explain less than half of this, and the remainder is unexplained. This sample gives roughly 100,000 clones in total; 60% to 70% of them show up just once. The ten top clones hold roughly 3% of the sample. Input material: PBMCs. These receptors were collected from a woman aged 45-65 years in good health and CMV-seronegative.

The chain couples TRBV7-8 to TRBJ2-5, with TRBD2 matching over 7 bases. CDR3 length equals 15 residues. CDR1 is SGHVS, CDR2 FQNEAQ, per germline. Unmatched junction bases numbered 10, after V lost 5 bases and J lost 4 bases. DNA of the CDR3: TGTGCCAGCAGCCAAGAGGGAGGGTGGATAGAGACCCAGTACTTC. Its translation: CASSQEGGWIETQYF. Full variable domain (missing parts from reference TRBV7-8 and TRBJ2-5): GAGVSQSPRYKVAKRGQDVALRCDPISGHVSLFWYQQALGQGPEFLTYFQNEAQLDKSGLPSDRFFAERPEGSVSTLKIQRTQQEDSAVYLCASSQEGGWIETQYFGPGTRLLVL.

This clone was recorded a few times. The CDR3 loop reads CASSQTGGDGNTIYF. The DNA of the CDR3 is TGCGCCAGCAGCCAGACAGGGGGCGACGGAAACACCATATATTTT. The genes are TRBV5-1 and TRBJ1-3; TRBD1 aligns across 10 bases. V shed 4 bases, J shed 4 bases, and the junction held 5 bases outside the gene matches. The CDR3 consists of 15 residues. Germline V CDR1 and CDR2: SGHRS, YFSETQ.

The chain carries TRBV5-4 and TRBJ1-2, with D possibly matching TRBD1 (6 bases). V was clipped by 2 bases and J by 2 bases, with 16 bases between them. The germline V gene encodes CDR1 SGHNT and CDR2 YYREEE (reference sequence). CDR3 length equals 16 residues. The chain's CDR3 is CASSFHSGTKNYGYTF. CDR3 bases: TGTGCCAGCAGCTTCCACTCCGGGACAAAGAACTATGGCTACACCTTC.

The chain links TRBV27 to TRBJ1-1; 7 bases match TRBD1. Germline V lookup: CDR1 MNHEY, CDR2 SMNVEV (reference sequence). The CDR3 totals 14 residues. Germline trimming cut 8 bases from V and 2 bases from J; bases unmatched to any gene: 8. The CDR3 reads CASAPDRDNTEAFF. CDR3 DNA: TGTGCCAGCGCACCTGACAGGGACAACACTGAAGCTTTCTTT.

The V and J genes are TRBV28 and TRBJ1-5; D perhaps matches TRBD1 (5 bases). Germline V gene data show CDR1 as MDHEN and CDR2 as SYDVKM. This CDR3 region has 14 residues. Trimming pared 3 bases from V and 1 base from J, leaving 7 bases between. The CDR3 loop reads CASSFGGSNQPQHF. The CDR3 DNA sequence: TGTGCCAGCAGTTTTGGGGGGAGCAATCAGCCCCAGCATTTT.

The CDR3 region has the DNA TGCAGCGTTGAACCCCTTAACCGGGACAGGGGAGATTATGGCTACACCTTC. Translating gives CSVEPLNRDRGDYGYTF. This chain joins TRBV29-1 and TRBJ1-2, with 10 nucleotides matching TRBD1. CDR3 size: 17 residues. V was pared by 2 bases and J by 5 bases, with 14 bases of the junction left unmatched. The germline V gene has CDR1 SQVTM and CDR2 ANQGSEA. Using reference TRBV29-1 and TRBJ1-2 for the parts outside the CDR3, the full variable domain is SAVISQKPSRDICQRGTSLTIQCQVDSQVTMMFWYRQQPGQSLTLIATANQGSEATYESGFVIDKFPISRPNLTFSTLTVSNMSPEDSSIYLCSVEPLNRDRGDYGYTFGSGTRLTVV.

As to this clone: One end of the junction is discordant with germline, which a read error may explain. CDR3 sequence (DNA): TGCGCCACCAGTAAAGGGGGCGAGAGCACCGGGGAGCTGTTTTTT. As protein: CATSKGGESTGELFF. V is TRBV10-2 and J is TRBJ2-2; 7 bases agree with TRBD1. Germline CDR1 WSHSY, CDR2 SAAADI. This CDR3 comprises 15 residues.

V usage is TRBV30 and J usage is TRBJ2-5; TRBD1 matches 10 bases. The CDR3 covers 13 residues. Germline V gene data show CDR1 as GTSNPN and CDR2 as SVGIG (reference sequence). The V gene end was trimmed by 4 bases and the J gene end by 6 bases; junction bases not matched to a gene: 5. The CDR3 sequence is CAWTTGGSKTQYF. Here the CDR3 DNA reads TGTGCCTGGACGACAGGGGGCTCGAAGACCCAGTACTTC.

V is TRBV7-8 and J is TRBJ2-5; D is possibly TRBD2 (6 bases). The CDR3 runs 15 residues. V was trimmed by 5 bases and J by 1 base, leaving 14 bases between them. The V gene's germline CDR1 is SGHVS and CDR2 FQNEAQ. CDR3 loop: CASSRWRDSQETQYF. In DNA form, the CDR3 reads TGTGCCAGCAGCCGGTGGCGGGATTCCCAAGAGACCCAGTACTTC.

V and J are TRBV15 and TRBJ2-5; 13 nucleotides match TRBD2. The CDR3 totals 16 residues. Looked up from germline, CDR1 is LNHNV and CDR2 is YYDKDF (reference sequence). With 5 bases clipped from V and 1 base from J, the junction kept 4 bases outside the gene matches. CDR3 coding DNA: TGTGCCACCAGCCCGCGACTAGCGGGGGGCCAAGAGACCCAGTACTTC. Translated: CATSPRLAGGQETQYF.

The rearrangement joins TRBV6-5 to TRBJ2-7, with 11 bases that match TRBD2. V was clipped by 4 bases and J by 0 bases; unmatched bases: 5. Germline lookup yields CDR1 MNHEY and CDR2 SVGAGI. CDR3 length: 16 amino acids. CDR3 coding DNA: TGTGCCAGCAGTTCGAAGACTAGCGGGATCTCCTACGAGCAGTACTTC. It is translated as CASSSKTSGISYEQYF.

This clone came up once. Written as DNA, the CDR3 is TGCGCCAGCAGCTTGGAGGGGGAACAGCCCCAGCATTTT. It translates to CASSLEGEQPQHF. The chain carries TRBV5-1 and TRBJ1-5, with D tentatively TRBD1 (6 bases). The germline CDR1 and CDR2 sequences are SGHRS and YFSETQ. V was trimmed by 0 bases and J by 7 bases, leaving 8 bases between them. The CDR3 runs 13 residues.

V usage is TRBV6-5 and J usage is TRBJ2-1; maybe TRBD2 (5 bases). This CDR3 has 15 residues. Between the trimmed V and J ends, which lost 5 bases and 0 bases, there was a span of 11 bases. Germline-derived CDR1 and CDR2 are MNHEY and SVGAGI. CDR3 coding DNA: TGTGCCAGCAGTGGGTTCGGAGGCTCCTACAATGAGCAGTTCTTC. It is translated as CASSGFGGSYNEQFF.

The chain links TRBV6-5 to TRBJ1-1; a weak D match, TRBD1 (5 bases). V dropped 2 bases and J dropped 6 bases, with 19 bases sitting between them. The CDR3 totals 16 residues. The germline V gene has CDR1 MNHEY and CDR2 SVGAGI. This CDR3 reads CASSYDAAGYVPEAFF. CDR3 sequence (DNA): TGTGCCAGCAGTTACGACGCTGCAGGGTATGTCCCTGAAGCTTTCTTT.

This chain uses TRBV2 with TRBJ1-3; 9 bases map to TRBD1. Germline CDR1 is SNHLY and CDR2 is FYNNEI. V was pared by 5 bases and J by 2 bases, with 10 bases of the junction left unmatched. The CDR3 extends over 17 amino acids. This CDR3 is CASSPHGQGKAGNTIYF. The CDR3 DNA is TGTGCCAGCAGTCCCCACGGACAGGGGAAGGCTGGAAACACCATATATTTT. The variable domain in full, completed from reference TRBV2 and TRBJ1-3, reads EPEVTQTPSHQVTQMGQEVILRCVPISNHLYFYWYRQILGQKVEFLVSFYNNEISEKSEIFDDQFSVERPDGSNFTLKIRSTKLEDSAMYFCASSPHGQGKAGNTIYFGEGSWLTVV.

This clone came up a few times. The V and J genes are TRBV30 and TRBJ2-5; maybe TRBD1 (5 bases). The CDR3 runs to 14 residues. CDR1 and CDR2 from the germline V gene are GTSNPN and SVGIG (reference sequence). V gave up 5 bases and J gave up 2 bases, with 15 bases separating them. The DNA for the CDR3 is TGTGCCTGGGACCCCCAGGGCCCACAAGAGACCCAGTACTTC. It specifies CAWDPQGPQETQYF.

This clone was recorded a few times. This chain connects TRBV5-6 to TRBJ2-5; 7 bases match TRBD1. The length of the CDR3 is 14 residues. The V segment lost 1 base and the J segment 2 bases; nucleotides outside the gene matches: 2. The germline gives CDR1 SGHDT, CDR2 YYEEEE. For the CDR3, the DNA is TGTGCCAGCAGCTTGTCAGGGGGACAAGAGACCCAGTACTTC. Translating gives CASSLSGGQETQYF. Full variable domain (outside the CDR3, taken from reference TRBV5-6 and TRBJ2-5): DAGVTQSPTHLIKTRGQQVTLRCSPKSGHDTVSWYQQALGQGPQFIFQYYEEEERQRGNFPDRFSGHQFPNYSSELNVNALLLGDSALYLCASSLSGGQETQYFGPGTRLLVL.

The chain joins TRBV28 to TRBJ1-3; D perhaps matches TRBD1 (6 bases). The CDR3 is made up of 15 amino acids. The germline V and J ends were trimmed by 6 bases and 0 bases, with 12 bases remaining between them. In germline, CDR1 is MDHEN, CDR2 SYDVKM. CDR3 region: CASRKGQISGNTIYF. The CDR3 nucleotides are TGTGCCAGCAGAAAGGGACAAATCTCTGGAAACACCATATATTTT.

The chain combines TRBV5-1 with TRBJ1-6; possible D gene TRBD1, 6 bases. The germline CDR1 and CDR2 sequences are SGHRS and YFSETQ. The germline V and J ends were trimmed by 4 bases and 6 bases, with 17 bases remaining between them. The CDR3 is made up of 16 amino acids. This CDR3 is CASSPAGGRGNSPLHF. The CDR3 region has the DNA TGCGCCAGCAGCCCAGCCGGGGGGCGAGGTAATTCACCCCTCCACTTT.

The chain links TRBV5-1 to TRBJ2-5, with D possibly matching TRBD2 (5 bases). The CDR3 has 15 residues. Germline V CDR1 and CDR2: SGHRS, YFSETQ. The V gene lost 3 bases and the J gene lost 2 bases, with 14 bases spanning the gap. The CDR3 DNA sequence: TGCGCCAGCAGCTCTCACTCCGGGGAGCAAGAGACCCAGTACTTC. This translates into CASSSHSGEQETQYF. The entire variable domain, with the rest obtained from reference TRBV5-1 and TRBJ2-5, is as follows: KAGVTQTPRYLIKTRGQQVTLSCSPISGHRSVSWYQQTPGQGLQFLFEYFSETQRNKGNFPGRFSGRQFSNSRSEMNVSTLELGDSALYLCASSSHSGEQETQYFGPGTRLLVL.

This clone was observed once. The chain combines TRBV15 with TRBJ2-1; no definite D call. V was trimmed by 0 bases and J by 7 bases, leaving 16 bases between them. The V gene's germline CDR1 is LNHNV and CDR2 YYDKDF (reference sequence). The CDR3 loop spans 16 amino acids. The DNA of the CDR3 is TGTGCCACCAGCAGAGATCAATTGAGCTTTCGAAATGAGCAGTTCTTC. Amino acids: CATSRDQLSFRNEQFF.

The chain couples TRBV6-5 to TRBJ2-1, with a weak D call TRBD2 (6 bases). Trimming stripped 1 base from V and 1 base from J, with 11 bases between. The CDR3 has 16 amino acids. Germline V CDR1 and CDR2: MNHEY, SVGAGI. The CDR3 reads CASSYLGGWSYNEQFF. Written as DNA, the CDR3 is TGTGCCAGCAGTTACTTGGGGGGTTGGTCCTACAATGAGCAGTTCTTC.

The CDR3 coding sequence is TGCGCCAGCAGCTTGGTGGGCAGTTCTCAAGCTTTCTTT. Protein: CASSLVGSSQAFF. This chain connects TRBV5-1 to TRBJ1-1; D is unclear. Per the germline V gene, CDR1 is SGHRS and CDR2 is YFSETQ. The CDR3 length is 13 residues. The germline V and J ends were trimmed by 0 bases and 9 bases, with 12 bases remaining between them.

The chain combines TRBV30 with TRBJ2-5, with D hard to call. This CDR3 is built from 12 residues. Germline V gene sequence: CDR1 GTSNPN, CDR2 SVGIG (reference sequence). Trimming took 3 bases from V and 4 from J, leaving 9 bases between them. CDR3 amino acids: CAWSVSPETQYF. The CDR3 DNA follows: TGTGCCTGGAGCGTCTCCCCAGAGACCCAGTACTTC. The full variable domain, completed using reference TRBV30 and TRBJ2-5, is SQTIHQWPATLVQPVGSPLSLECTVEGTSNPNLYWYRQAAGRGLQLLFYSVGIGQISSEVPQNLSASRPQDRQFILSSKKLLLSDSGFYLCAWSVSPETQYFGPGTRLLVL.

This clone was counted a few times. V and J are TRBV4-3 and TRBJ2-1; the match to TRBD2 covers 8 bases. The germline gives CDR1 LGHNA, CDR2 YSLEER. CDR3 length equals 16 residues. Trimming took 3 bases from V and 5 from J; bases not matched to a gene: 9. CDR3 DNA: TGCGCCAGCAGCCAGGGGAGCGGGAGCGCGGACAATGAGCAGTTCTTC. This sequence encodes CASSQGSGSADNEQFF.

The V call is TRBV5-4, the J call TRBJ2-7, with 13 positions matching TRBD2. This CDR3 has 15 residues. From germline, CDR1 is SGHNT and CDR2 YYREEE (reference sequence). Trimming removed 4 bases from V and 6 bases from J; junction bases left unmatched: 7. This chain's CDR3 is CASSLGLAGEGEQYF. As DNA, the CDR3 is TGTGCCAGCAGCCTTGGACTAGCGGGAGAAGGCGAGCAGTACTTC.

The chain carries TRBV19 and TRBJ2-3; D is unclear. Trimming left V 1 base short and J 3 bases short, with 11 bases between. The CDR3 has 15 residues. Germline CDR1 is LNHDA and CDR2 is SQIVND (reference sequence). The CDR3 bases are TGTGCCAGTAGTATAGGCCTCTCCGGGACAGATACGCAGTATTTT. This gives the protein CASSIGLSGTDTQYF.